This T cell receptor beta chain was retrieved from a study of CD8+ T cells in alopecia areata. Germline-derived CDR1 and CDR2 are SNHLY and FYNNEI. The CDR3 loop spans 15 amino acids. V lost 5 bases to trimming and J lost 5 bases, with 19 bases between them. Treatment meaning: oral pan-JAK inhibitor, 5-10 mg twice daily. T lymphocytes (CD4+ and CD8+) were sorted from PBMCs. RNA, once extracted, was reverse transcribed into cDNA for use as the sequencing template. Some clones are missing from TCRdb's copy, which holds only in-frame ones; the method was immunoSEQ multiplex PCR. The sample gives roughly 200,000 clones, 35% to 45% of which show up once; 0.4% to 0.55% is in the top ten.

The chain joins TRBV2 to TRBJ2-7; D is unresolved. The receptor comes from a human donor with alopecia areata. The material was CD4+ T cells sorted from blood, obtained at approximately week 30, from a patient treated with tofacitinib. The CDR3 loop reads CASSRASRALHEQYF. The CDR3 DNA follows: TGTGCCAGCAGTCGAGCATCACGGGCACTCCACGAGCAGTACTTC.